The clone carrying this T cell receptor (beta chain) was seen more than once but under ten times. This sample is part of a study of T-cell memory formation after mild COVID-19. UMIs and sample barcodes were carried by the TCR alpha and TCR beta cDNA libraries that 5'RACE produced using constant-segment primers. TCRdb ran MiXCR on the 5' RACE reads and lists one entry per CDR3 protein. This sample has roughly 620,000 distinct CDR3 sequences, with more than 15% found just once. Sequencing used PBMCs or a T cell subset sorted from them (not recorded which). The origin of this receptor is an adult woman who had mild COVID-19 (a few samples of this study predate the infection). Cell type and time point are not known.

DNA of the CDR3: TGTGCCAGCAGCCTGGGCGGCGGGAGAACTGGCAATGAGCAGTTCTTC. Its translation is CASSLGGGRTGNEQFF. The chain recombines TRBV5-6 with TRBJ2-1; 7 bases fit TRBD2. The CDR3 is 16 amino acids. V was clipped by 4 bases and J by 6 bases; unmatched bases: 13. CDR1 is SGHDT and CDR2 is YYEEEE in the germline V gene.